The 4 T cell receptor beta chains below all came from one sample that was sequenced in a study of Ad26.COV2.S vaccination and SARS-CoV-2 variants. Using immunoSEQ multiplex PCR, the repertoire was profiled, and TCRdb retains in-frame clones only, with some absent. The sample has roughly 450,000 clones, 75% to 95% seen once; the top ten hold 9% to 15%. Treatment of the sample: roughly 18 received Ad26.COV2.S at low or high dose, single or two shots; five or six received placebo; per-sample allocation not given. On day 63 after the first injection, vaccine and placebo recipients gave samples. Sequencing used peripheral blood, obtained in a trial of Ad26.COV2.S vaccine versus placebo. Every receptor here comes from a person aged 18 to 59 who received the Ad26.COV2.S COVID-19 vaccine or a placebo.

The chain carries TRBV7-8 and TRBJ1-1; D not certain. With 5 bases removed from V and 4 bases from J, the gap between germline ends came to 17 bases. Germline V gene sequence: CDR1 SGHVS, CDR2 FQNEAQ. The CDR3 loop spans 15 amino acids. In DNA, the CDR3 is TGTGCCAGCAGCCAACCCGGGGAGAGGAGCACTGAAGCTTTCTTT. This sequence encodes CASSQPGERSTEAFF.

V is TRBV27 and J is TRBJ1-6; 9 bases match TRBD1. V shed 6 bases, J shed 10 bases, and the junction held 10 bases outside the gene matches. Germline-derived CDR1 and CDR2 are MNHEY and SMNVEV (reference sequence). The CDR3 has 15 residues. The CDR3 loop reads CASSPTGGGNSPLHF. CDR3 nucleotide sequence: TGTGCCAGCAGCCCTACAGGGGGCGGTAACTCACCCCTCCACTTT.

This chain connects TRBV2 to TRBJ2-1, with D possibly being TRBD2 (6 bases). Looked up from germline, CDR1 is SNHLY and CDR2 is FYNNEI. Deletions cut 8 bases from V and 6 bases from J, with 14 bases between. There are 13 residues in the CDR3. CDR3 sequence reads: CASCWGERNEQFF. DNA for the CDR3: TGTGCCAGCTGTTGGGGGGAGCGCAATGAGCAGTTCTTC.

The V gene is TRBV10-3, the J gene TRBJ2-7, with D tentatively TRBD1 (6 bases). The CDR3 sequence is 15 residues long. Germline CDR1 and CDR2: ENHRY and SYGVKD. Trimming pared 3 bases from V and 2 bases from J, leaving 14 bases between. The CDR3 spells CAISDRGDSPYEQYF. The CDR3 DNA reads TGTGCCATCAGTGACAGGGGCGACTCTCCCTACGAGCAGTACTTC.